Sequencing of this T cell receptor beta chain was carried out in a study of T-cell memory formation after mild COVID-19. This clonotype came up a few times. Antigen unknown. Germline CDR1 reads LGHDT; CDR2 reads YNNKEL (reference sequence). This CDR3 region has 16 residues. V was cut by 2 bases and J by 4 bases, with 14 bases left in between. Whole-study results and caveats: Clonal second-wave expansions that peaked on day 37 had unconfirmed SARS-CoV-2 specificity.

TCRdb used MiXCR to reprocess the 5' RACE reads, holding one entry per CDR3 protein. This table holds under 700,000 distinct CDR3 sequences, about a fifth found once. Input material: PBMCs or a T cell subset sorted from them (not recorded which). V gene TRBV3-1 combines with J gene TRBJ2-2; no clear D gene. This receptor was obtained from an adult woman who had mild COVID-19 (a few samples of this study predate the infection). Cell type and time point are not known. CDR3: CASSQQLFSVTGELFF. As DNA, the CDR3 is TGTGCCAGCAGCCAACAGCTCTTTTCCGTCACCGGGGAGCTGTTTTTT. The full variable domain, its missing parts supplied by reference TRBV3-1 and TRBJ2-2, is DTAVSQTPKYLVTQMGNDKSIKCEQNLGHDTMYWYKQDSKKFLKIMFSYNNKELIINETVPNRFSPKSPDKAHLNLHINSLELGDSAVYFCASSQQLFSVTGELFFGEGSRLTVL.